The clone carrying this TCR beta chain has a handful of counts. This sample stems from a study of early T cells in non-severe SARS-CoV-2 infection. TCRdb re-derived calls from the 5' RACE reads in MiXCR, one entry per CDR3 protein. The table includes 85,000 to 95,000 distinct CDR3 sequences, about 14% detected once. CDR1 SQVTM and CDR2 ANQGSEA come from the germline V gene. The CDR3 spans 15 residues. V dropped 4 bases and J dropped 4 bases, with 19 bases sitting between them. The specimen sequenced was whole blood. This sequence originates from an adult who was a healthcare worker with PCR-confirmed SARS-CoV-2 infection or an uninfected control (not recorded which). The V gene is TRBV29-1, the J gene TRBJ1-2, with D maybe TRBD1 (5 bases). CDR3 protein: CSVVWTAGSSYGYTF. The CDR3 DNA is TGCAGCGTTGTATGGACGGCAGGGAGTAGCTATGGCTACACCTTC.